These T cell receptor beta chains were read from a single sample in a study of blood T cell repertoires in COVID-19. Some clones are missing from TCRdb's copy, which holds only in-frame ones; the method was immunoSEQ multiplex PCR. The sample holds about 280,000 clones; just under 90% are singletons and the top ten take approximately 2%. Sequencing input: PBMCs or T cells enriched from blood (not recorded which). The receptors here all came from a woman aged 55-69 years who had recovered from COVID-19. Both conserved end residues are part of each CDR3. The D gene is left open where the match is weak. The size field is filled for only some rows; it gives once, few, many or a size class.

d_call	j_call	clone_size	v_call	cdr3_nt	cdr3_aa
NA	TRBJ2-1	NA	TRBV12-5	TGTGCTAGTGGTGGTGGGAGTGAGCAGTTCTTC	CASGGGSEQFF
TRBD1	TRBJ1-1	NA	TRBV5-1	TGCGCCAGCAGCTTGGGACAGGGCCCTGAAGCTTTCTTT	CASSLGQGPEAFF
TRBD1	TRBJ1-2	NA	TRBV5-4	TGTGCCAGCAGCCCAACAGGGGTTGGTTCCCTAACCCATGGCTACACCTTC	CASSPTGVGSLTHGYTF
NA	TRBJ1-4	NA	TRBV10-3	TGTGCCATCAGTGAGTCGGGCGGGAAACTGTTTTTT	CAISESGGKLFF
NA	TRBJ1-1	NA	TRBV27	TGTGCCAGCAGTCCAAGGACCCTAGGGGTGGCTTTCTTT	CASSPRTLGVAFF
TRBD1	TRBJ1-2	once	TRBV10-3	TGTGCCATCAGTGATTACAGGGGAGGCTACACCTTC	CAISDYRGGYTF
NA	TRBJ2-1	NA	TRBV21-1	TGTCAACTCAGTCGAACCAGCGGGGGGGGAGAATTTGAGCAGTTCTTC	CQLSRTSGGGEFEQFF
TRBD2	TRBJ2-7	NA	TRBV30	TGTGCCTGGAACGGCGGGAGGGCTACCGAGCAGTACTTC	CAWNGGRATEQYF
TRBD1	TRBJ2-2	NA	TRBV6-5	TGTGCCAGCAGAAACTGGGACAGGAACACCGGGGAGCTGTTTTTT	CASRNWDRNTGELFF
NA	TRBJ1-3	few	TRBV19	TGTGCCAGTACTACAGGGTTTGGAAACACCATATATTTT	CASTTGFGNTIYF
TRBD1	TRBJ1-1	NA	TRBV7-8	TGTGCCAGCAGCTGGGGACAGGGAGACACTGAAGCTTTCTTT	CASSWGQGDTEAFF
TRBD1	TRBJ1-2	NA	TRBV7-9	TGTGCCAGCAGCTTAGGGAGGACAGGCGGAGTAGATGGCTACACCTTC	CASSLGRTGGVDGYTF
NA	TRBJ1-3	NA	TRBV28	TGTGCCAGCAGGTTTTGGGGGGCTGGAAACACCATATATTTT	CASRFWGAGNTIYF
NA	TRBJ1-1	NA	TRBV11-3	TGTGCCAGCAGCCCTTCGTCCGTTAACACTGAAGCTTTCTTT	CASSPSSVNTEAFF
NA	TRBJ1-5	NA	TRBV9	TGTGCCAGCAGCGTAGGAGGAGGGGCCTATCAGCCCCAGCATTTT	CASSVGGGAYQPQHF
TRBD1	TRBJ1-5	NA	TRBV28	TGTGCCAGTGGACAGGGACGCCAGCCCCAGCATTTT	CASGQGRQPQHF
NA	TRBJ2-7	NA	TRBV7-7	TGTGCTAGCAGCCCGATCCTGAGCTCCTACGAGCAGTACTTC	CASSPILSSYEQYF
NA	TRBJ2-6	NA	TRBV19	TGTGCCAGTCTCGACATTAGTTTTTCCGGGGCCAACGTCCTGACTTTC	CASLDISFSGANVLTF
TRBD2	TRBJ2-3	NA	TRBV5-1	TGCGCCAGCAGCTTGGCACTAGCGCCCACAGATACGCAGTATTTT	CASSLALAPTDTQYF
TRBD1	TRBJ2-7	NA	TRBV29-1	TGCAGCGCCGAAACAGGGGCGGACTACGAGCAGTACTTC	CSAETGADYEQYF
NA	TRBJ1-1	NA	TRBV7-7	TGTGCTAGCAGTTTAACAGAGAACACTGAAGCTTTCTTT	CASSLTENTEAFF
NA	TRBJ1-3	NA	TRBV27	TGTGCCAGCAGTATGTTTGGGGGGAACACCATATATTTT	CASSMFGGNTIYF
NA	TRBJ2-3	once	TRBV30	TGTGCCTGGATCCGAGGCCCCCGGAGTACGCAGTATTTT	CAWIRGPRSTQYF
NA	TRBJ2-3	NA	TRBV5-1	TGCGCCAGCAGCTTTCGTAGCCAGGGGGAGGCAGATACGCAGTATTTT	CASSFRSQGEADTQYF
NA	TRBJ2-5	few	TRBV13	TGTGCCAGCAGCCGACTCAAAGAGACCCAGTACTTC	CASSRLKETQYF
NA	TRBJ1-5	once	TRBV2	TGTGCCAGCAGTGAAGCCCTCCCAGGTGATCAGCCCCAGCATTTT	CASSEALPGDQPQHF
NA	TRBJ2-7	NA	TRBV9	TGTGCCAGCAGCGCGGACCCTGGGGACTTCTACGAGCAGTACTTC	CASSADPGDFYEQYF
NA	TRBJ2-7	NA	TRBV30	TGTGCCTGGAGTATTCAGGGGGGCCCCTACGAGCAGTACTTC	CAWSIQGGPYEQYF
NA	TRBJ1-1	NA	TRBV28	TGTGCCAGCAGTTTGAGGGCAAGCAAAGAAGCTTTCTTT	CASSLRASKEAFF
NA	TRBJ1-1	NA	TRBV4-2	TGTGCCAGCAGCCAGCCGGGAGGAGGAACTGAAGCTTTCTTT	CASSQPGGGTEAFF
TRBD2	TRBJ2-3	NA	TRBV5-1	TGCGCCAGCAGCCGACAGACTAGCGGGGGCACAGATACGCAGTATTTT	CASSRQTSGGTDTQYF
TRBD2	TRBJ2-3	NA	TRBV11-3	TGTGCCAGCAGCTTAGGTGGCACTAGCGGGAGGGTGCGCCAGTATTTT	CASSLGGTSGRVRQYF
NA	TRBJ1-3	few	TRBV28	TGTGCCAGCACCCCCAGGGGTTCTGGAAACACCATATATTTT	CASTPRGSGNTIYF
TRBD1	TRBJ1-4	NA	TRBV2	TGTGCCAGCACCGGGACAGGGTTTGAAAAACTGTTTTTT	CASTGTGFEKLFF
TRBD2	TRBJ2-1	NA	TRBV14	TGTGCCAGCAGCCTCACTAGCGGGAGCACGGAGCAGTTCTTC	CASSLTSGSTEQFF
TRBD1	TRBJ1-2	NA	TRBV30	TGTGCCTGGAGGGACAGGGATCCCTATGGCTACACCTTC	CAWRDRDPYGYTF
NA	TRBJ2-3	NA	TRBV5-1	TGCGCCAGCAGCTCCACTAGCACAGATACGCAGTATTTT	CASSSTSTDTQYF
TRBD1	TRBJ1-2	once	TRBV9	TGTGCCAGCAGCGTAGCTTACACAGGGGCTACTAACTATGGCTACACCTTC	CASSVAYTGATNYGYTF
NA	TRBJ2-1	NA	TRBV28	TGTGCCAGCAGTCCGGCAAGCACCAGGGAGCAGTTCTTC	CASSPASTREQFF
NA	TRBJ1-1	NA	TRBV7-2	TGTGCCAGCAGCCCGAGGTATTTGGCTGAAGCTTTCTTT	CASSPRYLAEAFF